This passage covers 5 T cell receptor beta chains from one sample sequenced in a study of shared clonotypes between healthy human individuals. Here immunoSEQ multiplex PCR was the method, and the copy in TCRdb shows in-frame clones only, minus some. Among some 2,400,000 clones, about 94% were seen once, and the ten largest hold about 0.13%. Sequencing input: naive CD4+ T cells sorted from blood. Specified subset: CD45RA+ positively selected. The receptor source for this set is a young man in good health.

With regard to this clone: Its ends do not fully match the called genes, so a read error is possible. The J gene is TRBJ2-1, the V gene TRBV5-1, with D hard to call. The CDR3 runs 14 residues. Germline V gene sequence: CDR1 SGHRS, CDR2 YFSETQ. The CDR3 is CASSFSTSHNEQFF. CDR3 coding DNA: TGCGCCAGCAGCTTTTCGACCTCCCACAATGAGCAGTTCTTC. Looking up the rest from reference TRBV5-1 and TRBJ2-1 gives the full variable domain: KAGVTQTPRYLIKTRGQQVTLSCSPISGHRSVSWYQQTPGQGLQFLFEYFSETQRNKGNFPGRFSGRQFSNSRSEMNVSTLELGDSALYLCASSFSTSHNEQFFGPGTRLTVL.

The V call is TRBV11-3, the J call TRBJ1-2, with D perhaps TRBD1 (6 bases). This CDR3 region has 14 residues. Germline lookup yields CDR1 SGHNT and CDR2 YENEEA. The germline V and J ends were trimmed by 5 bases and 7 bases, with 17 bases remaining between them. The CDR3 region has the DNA TGTGCCAGCAGCCTTCGGACAGCAGCGCTTGGCTACACCTTC. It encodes CASSLRTAALGYTF.

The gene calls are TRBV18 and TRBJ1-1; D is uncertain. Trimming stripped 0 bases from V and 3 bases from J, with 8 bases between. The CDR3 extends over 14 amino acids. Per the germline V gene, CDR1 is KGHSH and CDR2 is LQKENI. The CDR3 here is CASSPPNSYTEAFF. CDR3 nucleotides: TGTGCCAGCTCACCACCAAACTCATACACTGAAGCTTTCTTT.

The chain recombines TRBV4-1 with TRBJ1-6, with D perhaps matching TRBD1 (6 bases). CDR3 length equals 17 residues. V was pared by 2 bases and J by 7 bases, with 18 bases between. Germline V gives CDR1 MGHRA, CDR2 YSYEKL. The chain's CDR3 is CASSQKGGAWGNSPLHF. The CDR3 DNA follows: TGCGCCAGCAGCCAAAAGGGGGGGGCGTGGGGAAATTCACCCCTCCACTTT.

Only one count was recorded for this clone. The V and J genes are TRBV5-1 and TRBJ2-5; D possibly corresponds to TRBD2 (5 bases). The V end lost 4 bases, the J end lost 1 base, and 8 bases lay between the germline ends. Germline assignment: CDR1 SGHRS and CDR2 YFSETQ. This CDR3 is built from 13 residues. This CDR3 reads CASSGGFQETQYF. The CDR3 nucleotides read TGCGCCAGCAGCGGAGGCTTCCAAGAGACCCAGTACTTC.